The rows below give T cell receptor beta chains drawn from one sample of a study of cytomegalovirus exposure and HLA in healthy donors. The repertoire was sequenced with immunoSEQ multiplex PCR; TCRdb's copy has only in-frame clones and lacks some. The sample holds under 150,000 clones, over 80% seen once. The sequenced material came from PBMCs. All receptors derive from a man in his forties or fifties in good health and CMV-seronegative. Each CDR3 is given without its conserved first and last residue.

V | CDR3
TRBV5-8 | AGDRGTTEAF
TRBV2 | ASSGLVGGELF
TRBV19 | ASRGGTGWVDNSPLH
TRBV7-2 | ASSSLGQKETQY
TRBV5-4 | ASSFKDRGDNEQF
TRBV2 | ASREGLNTEAF
TRBV2 | ASSDRQETQY
TRBV5-4 | ASSLDRARADTQY
TRBV27 | ASSLTGEAGEQY
TRBV11-3 | ASSLAGLGENIQY
TRBV28 | ASSTATGGDGANVLT
TRBV5-4 | ASSPYPGQDNEQF
TRBV7-9 | SSSYTPGAGSSPLH
TRBV28 | AIRDSSYGYT
TRBV18 | ASSPRGSSYNEQF
TRBV19 | ASSIRARGADTQY
TRBV7-2 | ASSLVEGGTQY
TRBV27 | ASSLSIGGDTYEQY
TRBV25-1 | ASSVRQGGGYT
TRBV19 | ASSSPRTSGTDTQY
TRBV9 | ASSPLSGANVLT
TRBV7-9 | ASSPDGSNYGYT
TRBV5-1 | ASSSQTSGIQETQY
TRBV9 | ASSPSKGQGAWNTEAF